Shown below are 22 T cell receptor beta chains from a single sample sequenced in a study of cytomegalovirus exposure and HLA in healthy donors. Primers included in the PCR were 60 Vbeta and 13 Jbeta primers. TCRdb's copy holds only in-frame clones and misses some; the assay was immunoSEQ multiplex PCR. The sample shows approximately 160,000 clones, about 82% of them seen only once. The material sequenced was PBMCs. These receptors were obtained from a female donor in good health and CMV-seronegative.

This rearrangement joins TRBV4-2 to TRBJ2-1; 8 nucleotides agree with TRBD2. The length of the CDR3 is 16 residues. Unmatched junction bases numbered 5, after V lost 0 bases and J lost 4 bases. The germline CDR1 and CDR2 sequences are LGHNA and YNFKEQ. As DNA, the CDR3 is TGTGCCAGCAGCCAAGAGAGCGGGAGATTGTACAATGAGCAGTTCTTC. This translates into CASSQESGRLYNEQFF.

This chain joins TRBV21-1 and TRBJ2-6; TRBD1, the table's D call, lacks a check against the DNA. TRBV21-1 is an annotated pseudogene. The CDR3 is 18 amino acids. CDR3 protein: CASSKADRGGSGANGLTF. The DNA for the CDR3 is TGTGCCAGCAGCAAAGCGGACAGGGGCGGCTCTGGGGCCAACGGCCTGACTTTC.

CDR3 DNA: TGCGCCAGCAGCCAAGAACAGTCCGTCCGAGAGACCCAGTACTTC. Protein: CASSQEQSVRETQYF. The chain uses TRBV4-3 and TRBJ2-5; no clear D. Per germline, CDR1 LGHNA and CDR2 YSLEER. CDR3 size: 15 residues. V lost 0 bases and J lost 4, with 12 bases in between.

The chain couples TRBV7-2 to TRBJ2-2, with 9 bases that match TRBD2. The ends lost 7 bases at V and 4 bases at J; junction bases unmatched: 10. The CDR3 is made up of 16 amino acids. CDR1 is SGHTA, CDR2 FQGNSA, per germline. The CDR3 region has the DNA TGTGCCAGCACCCCTAGGAGACTAGCGGTCACCGGGGAGCTGTTTTTT. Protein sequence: CASTPRRLAVTGELFF.

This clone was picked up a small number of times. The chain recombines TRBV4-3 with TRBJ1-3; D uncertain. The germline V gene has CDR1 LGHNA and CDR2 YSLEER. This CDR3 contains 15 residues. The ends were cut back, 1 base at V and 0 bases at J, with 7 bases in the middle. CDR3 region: CASSQGTSSGNTIYF. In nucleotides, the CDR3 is TGCGCCAGCAGCCAAGGTACGAGCTCTGGAAACACCATATATTTT.

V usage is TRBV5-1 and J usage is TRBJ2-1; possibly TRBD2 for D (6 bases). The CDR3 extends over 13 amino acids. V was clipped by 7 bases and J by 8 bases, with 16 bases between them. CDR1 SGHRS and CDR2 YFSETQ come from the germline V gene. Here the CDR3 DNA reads TGCGCCAGCGGCCCTTCGGAGGGCTATGAGCAGTTCTTC. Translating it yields CASGPSEGYEQFF.

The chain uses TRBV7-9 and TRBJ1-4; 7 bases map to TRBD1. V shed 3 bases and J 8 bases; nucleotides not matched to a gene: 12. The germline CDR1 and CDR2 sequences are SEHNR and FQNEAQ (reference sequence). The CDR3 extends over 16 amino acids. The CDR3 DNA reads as TGTGCCAGCAGCTTGCGATCTCCAGGGGGTGGCGAAAAACTGTTTTTT. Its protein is CASSLRSPGGGEKLFF.

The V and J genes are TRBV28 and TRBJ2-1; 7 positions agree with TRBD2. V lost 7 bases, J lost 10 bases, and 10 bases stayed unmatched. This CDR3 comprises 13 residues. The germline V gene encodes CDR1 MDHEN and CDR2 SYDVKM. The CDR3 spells CASTAAGDREQFF. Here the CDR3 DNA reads TGTGCCAGCACAGCGGCGGGAGACCGCGAGCAGTTCTTC.

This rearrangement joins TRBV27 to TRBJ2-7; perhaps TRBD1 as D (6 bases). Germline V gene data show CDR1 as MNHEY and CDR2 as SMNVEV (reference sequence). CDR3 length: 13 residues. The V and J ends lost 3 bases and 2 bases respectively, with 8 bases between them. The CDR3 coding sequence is TGTGCCAGCAGTTTGGGGACAACCTACGAGCAGTACTTC. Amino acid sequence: CASSLGTTYEQYF.

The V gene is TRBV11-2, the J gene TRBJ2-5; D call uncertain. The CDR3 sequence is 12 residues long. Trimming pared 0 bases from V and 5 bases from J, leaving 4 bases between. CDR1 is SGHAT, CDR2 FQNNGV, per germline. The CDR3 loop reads CASSLDLETQYF. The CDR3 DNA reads TGTGCCAGCAGCTTAGATCTGGAGACCCAGTACTTC.

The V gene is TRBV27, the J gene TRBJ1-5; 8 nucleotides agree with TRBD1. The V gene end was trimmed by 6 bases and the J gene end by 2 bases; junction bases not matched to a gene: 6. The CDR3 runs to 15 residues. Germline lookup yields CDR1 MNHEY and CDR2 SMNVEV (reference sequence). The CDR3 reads CASRKTGVRNQPQHF. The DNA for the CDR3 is TGTGCCAGCAGGAAGACAGGGGTCCGCAATCAGCCCCAGCATTTT.

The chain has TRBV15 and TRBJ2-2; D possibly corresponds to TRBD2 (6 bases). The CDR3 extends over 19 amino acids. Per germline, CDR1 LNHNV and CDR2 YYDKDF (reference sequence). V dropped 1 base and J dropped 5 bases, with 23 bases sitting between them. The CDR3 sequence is CATSRVLFGSRVRTGELFF. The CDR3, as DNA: TGTGCCACCAGCAGAGTTTTGTTCGGGAGTAGGGTTAGAACCGGGGAGCTGTTTTTT.

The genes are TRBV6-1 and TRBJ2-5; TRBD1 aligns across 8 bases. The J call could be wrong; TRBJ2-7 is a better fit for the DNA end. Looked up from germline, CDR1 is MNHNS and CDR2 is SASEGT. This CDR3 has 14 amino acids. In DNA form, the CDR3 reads TGTGCCAGCAGACGTGGACAGGGCCCATACGAGCAGTACTTC. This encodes CASRRGQGPYEQYF.

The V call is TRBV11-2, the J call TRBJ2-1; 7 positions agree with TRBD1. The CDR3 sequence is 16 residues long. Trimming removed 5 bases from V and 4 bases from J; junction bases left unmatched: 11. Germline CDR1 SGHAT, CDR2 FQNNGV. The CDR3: CASSPGQARGYNEQFF. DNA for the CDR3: TGTGCCAGCAGCCCCGGACAGGCGAGGGGATACAATGAGCAGTTCTTC.

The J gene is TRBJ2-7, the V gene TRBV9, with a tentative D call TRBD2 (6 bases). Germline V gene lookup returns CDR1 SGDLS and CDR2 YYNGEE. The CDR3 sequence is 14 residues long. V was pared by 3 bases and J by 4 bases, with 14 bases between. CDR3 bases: TGTGCCAGCAGCGCGACTCCAGGGAGGTACGAGCAGTACTTC. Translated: CASSATPGRYEQYF.

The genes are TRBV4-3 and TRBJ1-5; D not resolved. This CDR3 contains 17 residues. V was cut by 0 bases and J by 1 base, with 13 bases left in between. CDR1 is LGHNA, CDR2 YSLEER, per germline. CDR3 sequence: CASSQDPQVGSNQPQHF. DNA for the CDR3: TGCGCCAGCAGCCAAGATCCTCAGGTTGGGAGCAATCAGCCCCAGCATTTT.

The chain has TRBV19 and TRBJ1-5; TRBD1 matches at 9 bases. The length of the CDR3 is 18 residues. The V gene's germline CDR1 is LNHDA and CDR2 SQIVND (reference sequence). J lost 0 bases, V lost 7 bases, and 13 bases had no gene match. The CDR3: CASKKRTGVPYSNQPQHF. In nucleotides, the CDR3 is TGTGCCAGTAAAAAGCGGACAGGGGTTCCTTATAGCAATCAGCCCCAGCATTTT. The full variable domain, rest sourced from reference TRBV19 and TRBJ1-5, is DGGITQSPKYLFRKEGQNVTLSCEQNLNHDAMYWYRQDPGQGLRLIYYSQIVNDFQKGDIAEGYSVSREKKESFPLTVTSAQKNPTAFYLCASKKRTGVPYSNQPQHFGDGTRLSIL.

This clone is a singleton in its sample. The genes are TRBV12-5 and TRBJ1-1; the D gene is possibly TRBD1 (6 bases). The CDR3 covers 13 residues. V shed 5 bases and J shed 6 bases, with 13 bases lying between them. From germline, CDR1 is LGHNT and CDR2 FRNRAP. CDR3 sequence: CASGIRGAAEAFF. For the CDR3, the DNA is TGTGCTAGTGGTATCAGGGGTGCGGCTGAAGCTTTCTTT.

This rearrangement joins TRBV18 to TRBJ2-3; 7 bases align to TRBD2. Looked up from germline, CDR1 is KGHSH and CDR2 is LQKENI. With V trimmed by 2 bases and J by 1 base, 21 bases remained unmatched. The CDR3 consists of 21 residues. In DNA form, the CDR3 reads TGTGCCAGCTCACCAAGGCTCGTGGCGGGAGATAGAAATTCCGGCACAGATACGCAGTATTTT. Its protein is CASSPRLVAGDRNSGTDTQYF.

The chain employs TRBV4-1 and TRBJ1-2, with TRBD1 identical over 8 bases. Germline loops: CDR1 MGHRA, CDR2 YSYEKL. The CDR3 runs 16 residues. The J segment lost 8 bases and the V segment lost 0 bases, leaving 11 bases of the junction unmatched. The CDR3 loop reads CASSQESQGALRGYTF. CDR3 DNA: TGCGCCAGCAGCCAAGAAAGCCAGGGGGCTTTGAGGGGCTACACCTTC.

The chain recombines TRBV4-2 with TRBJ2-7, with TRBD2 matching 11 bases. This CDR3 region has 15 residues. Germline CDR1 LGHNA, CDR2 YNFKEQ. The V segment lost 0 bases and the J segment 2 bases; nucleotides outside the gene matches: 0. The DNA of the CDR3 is TGTGCCAGCAGCCAAGATAGCGGGAGGGCCTACGAGCAGTACTTC. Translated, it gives CASSQDSGRAYEQYF.

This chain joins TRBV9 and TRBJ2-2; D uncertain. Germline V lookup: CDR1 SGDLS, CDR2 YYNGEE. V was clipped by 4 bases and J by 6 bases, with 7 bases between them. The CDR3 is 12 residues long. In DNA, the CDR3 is TGTGCCAGCAGCAGACTGCCCGGGGAGCTGTTTTTT. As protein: CASSRLPGELFF. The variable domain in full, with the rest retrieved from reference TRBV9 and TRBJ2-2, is DSGVTQTPKHLITATGQRVTLRCSPRSGDLSVYWYQQSLDQGLQFLIQYYNGEERAKGNILERFSAQQFPDLHSELNLSSLELGDSALYFCASSRLPGELFFGEGSRLTVL.